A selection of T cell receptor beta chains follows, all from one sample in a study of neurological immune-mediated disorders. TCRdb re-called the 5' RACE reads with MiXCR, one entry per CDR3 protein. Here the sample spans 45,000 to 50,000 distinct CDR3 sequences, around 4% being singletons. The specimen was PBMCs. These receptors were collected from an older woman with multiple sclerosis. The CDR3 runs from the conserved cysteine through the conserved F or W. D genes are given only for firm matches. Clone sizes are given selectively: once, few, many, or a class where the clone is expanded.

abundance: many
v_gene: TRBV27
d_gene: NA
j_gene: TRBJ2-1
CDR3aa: CASSLFRAGISYNEQFF
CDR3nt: TGTGCCAGCAGTTTATTCCGGGCAGGGATTTCCTACAATGAGCAGTTCTTC

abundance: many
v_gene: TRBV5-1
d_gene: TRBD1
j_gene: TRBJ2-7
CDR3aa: CASSLGQESYEQYF
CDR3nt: TGCGCCAGCAGCCTGGGACAGGAGAGCTACGAGCAGTACTTC

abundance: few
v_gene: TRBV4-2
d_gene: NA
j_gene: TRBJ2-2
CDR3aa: CASSPRRVDTGELFF
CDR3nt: TGTGCCAGCAGTCCCCGGAGAGTCGACACCGGGGAGCTGTTTTTT

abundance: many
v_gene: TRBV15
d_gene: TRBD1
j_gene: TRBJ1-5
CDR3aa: CATSSSGGQPQNF
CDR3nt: TGTGCCACCAGCAGTTCTGGGGGACAGCCCCAGAATTTT

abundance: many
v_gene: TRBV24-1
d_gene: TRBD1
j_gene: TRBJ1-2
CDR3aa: CATSDWTGTGYTF
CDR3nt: TGTGCCACCAGTGACTGGACAGGAACTGGCTACACCTTC

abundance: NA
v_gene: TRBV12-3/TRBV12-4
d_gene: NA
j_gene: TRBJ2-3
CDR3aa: CASVAGAPDTQYF
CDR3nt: TGTGCCAGCGTCGCGGGGGCCCCAGATACGCAGTATTTT

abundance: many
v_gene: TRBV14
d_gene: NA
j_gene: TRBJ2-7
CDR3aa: CASSRHMAYEQYF
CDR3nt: TGTGCCAGCAGCCGCCACATGGCCTACGAGCAGTACTTC

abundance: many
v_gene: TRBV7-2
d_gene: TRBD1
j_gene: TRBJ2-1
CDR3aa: CASSLDGTGTNEQFF
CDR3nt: TGTGCCAGCAGCTTAGATGGGACAGGGACCAATGAGCAGTTCTTC

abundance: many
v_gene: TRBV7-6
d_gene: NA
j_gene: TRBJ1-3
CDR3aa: CASSSGHGNTIYF
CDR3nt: TGTGCCAGCAGCTCCGGGCACGGAAACACCATATATTTT

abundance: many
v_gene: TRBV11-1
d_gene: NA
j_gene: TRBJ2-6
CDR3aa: CASSSRLRGSGANVLTF
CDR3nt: TGTGCCAGCAGCTCGAGACTCAGGGGTTCTGGGGCCAACGTCCTGACTTTC

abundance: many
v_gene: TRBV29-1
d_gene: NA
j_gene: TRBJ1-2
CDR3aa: CSFREGYGYTF
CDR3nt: TGCAGCTTCCGGGAAGGTTATGGCTACACCTTC

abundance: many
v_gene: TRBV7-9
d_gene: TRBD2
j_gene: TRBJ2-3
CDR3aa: CASSVHALAGTGTQYF
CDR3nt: TGTGCCAGCAGCGTACACGCACTAGCGGGTACCGGTACGCAGTATTTT

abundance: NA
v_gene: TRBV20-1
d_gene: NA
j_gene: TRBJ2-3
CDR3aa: CSARPPGRADTQYF
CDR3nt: TGCAGTGCTAGGCCCCCAGGGCGGGCAGATACGCAGTATTTT

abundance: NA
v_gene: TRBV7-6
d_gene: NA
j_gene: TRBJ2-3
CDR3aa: CASSLNPRDTQYF
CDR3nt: TGTGCCAGCAGCCTCAACCCAAGAGATACGCAGTATTTT

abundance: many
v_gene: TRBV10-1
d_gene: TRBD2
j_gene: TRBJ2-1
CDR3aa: CASSESYSGRSYNEQFF
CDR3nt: TGCGCCAGCAGTGAGTCGTACAGCGGGAGGTCTTACAATGAGCAGTTCTTC

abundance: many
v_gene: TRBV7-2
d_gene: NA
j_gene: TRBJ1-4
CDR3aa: CASSLGNNNEKLFF
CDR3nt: TGTGCCAGCAGCTTAGGGAATAATAATGAAAAACTGTTTTTT

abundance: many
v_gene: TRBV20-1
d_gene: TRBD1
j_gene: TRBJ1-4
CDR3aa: CSASPNNRGGGEKLFF
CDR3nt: TGCAGTGCTAGCCCGAACAACAGGGGAGGGGGTGAAAAACTGTTTTTT

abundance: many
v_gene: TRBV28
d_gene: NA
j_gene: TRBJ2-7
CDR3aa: CASSVGRLSSYEQYF
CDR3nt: TGTGCCAGCAGCGTGGGGCGGTTAAGCTCCTACGAGCAGTACTTC

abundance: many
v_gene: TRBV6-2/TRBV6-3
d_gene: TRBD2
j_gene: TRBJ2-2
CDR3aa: CASRPRSGEGGELFF
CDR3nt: TGTGCCAGCCGACCCCGCAGCGGGGAAGGCGGGGAGCTGTTTTTT